This T cell receptor beta chain originates from a study of T cells in Graves' hyperthyroidism and ophthalmopathy. Amplification of TCR beta CDR3 regions used RNA as the template. TCR CDR3 regions were first amplified by RT-PCR with HTBI primers. MiXCR, run by TCRdb on the multiplex PCR reads, gives a single entry per CDR3 protein. The sample contains fewer than 700,000 distinct CDR3 sequences, 17% of which appear only once. Germline V gene data show CDR1 as DFQATT and CDR2 as SNEGSKA (reference sequence). The CDR3 sequence is 15 residues long. The V end was cut by 3 bases, the J end by 1 base, with 15 bases between. This clonotype was counted many times.

This rearrangement joins TRBV20-1 to TRBJ2-5; no clear D. The TCR sequence derives from a woman under 30 with Graves' ophthalmopathy. The sequenced material came from blood. DNA for the CDR3: TGCAGTGCTAGGAGTACCGCGCACTCCCAAGAGACCCAGTACTTC. Translation gives CSARSTAHSQETQYF.